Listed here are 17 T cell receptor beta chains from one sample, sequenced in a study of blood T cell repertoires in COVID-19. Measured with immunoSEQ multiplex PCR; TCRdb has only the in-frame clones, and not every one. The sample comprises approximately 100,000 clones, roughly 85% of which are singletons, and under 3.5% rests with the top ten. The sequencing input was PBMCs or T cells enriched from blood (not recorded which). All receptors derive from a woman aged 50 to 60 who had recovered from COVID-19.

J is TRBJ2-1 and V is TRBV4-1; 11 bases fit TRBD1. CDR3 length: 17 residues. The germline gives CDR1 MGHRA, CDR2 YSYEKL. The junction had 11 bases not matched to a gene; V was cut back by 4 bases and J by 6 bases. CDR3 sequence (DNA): TGCGCCAGCAGCCGCGGCATCGACGGGACAGGGGGCAATGAGCAGTTCTTC. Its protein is CASSRGIDGTGGNEQFF.

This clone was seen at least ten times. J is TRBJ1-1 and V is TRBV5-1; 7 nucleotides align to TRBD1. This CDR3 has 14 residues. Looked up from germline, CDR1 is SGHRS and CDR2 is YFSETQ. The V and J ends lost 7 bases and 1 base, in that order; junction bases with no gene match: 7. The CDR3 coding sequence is TGCGCCAGCGACAGGGTCGACTCGAACACTGAAGCTTTCTTT. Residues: CASDRVDSNTEAFF.

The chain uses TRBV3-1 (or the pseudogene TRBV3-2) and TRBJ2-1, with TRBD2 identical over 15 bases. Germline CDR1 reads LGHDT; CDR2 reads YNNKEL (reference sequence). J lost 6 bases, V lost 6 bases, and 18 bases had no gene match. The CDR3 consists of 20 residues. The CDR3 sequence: CASRPRGTSGRTTMFNEQFF. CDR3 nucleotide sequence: TGTGCCAGCAGGCCCCGTGGGACTAGCGGGAGGACAACGATGTTCAATGAGCAGTTCTTC.

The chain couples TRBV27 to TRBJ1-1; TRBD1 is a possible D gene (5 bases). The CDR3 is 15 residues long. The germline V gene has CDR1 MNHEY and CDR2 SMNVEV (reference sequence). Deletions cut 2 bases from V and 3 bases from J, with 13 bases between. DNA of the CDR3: TGTGCCAGCAGTTTAGCTGGTTTAGGGGACACTGAAGCTTTCTTT. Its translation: CASSLAGLGDTEAFF.

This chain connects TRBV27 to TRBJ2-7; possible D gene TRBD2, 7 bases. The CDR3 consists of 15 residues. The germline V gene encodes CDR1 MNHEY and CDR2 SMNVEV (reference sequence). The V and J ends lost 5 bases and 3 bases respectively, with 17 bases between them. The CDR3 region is CASSPVGGGLYEQYF. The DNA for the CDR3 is TGTGCCAGCAGTCCAGTAGGGGGGGGCCTCTACGAGCAGTACTTC.

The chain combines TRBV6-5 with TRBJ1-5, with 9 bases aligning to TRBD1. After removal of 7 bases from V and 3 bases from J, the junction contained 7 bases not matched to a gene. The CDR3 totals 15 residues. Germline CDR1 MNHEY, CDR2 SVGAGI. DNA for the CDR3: TGTGCCAGCAAGAGGACAGGGGACATCAATCAGCCCCAGCATTTT. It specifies CASKRTGDINQPQHF.

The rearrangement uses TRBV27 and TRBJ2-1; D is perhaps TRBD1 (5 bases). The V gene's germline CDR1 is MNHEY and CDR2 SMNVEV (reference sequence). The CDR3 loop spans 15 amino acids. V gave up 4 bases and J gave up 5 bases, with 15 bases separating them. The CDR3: CASSYQGRVHNEQFF. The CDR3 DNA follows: TGTGCCAGCAGTTATCAGGGCAGGGTCCACAATGAGCAGTTCTTC.

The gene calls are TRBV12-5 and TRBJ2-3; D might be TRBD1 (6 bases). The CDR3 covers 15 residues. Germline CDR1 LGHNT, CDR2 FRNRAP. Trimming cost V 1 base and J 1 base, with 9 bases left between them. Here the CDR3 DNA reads TGTGCTAGTGGTTTGGGGGGGCATCGCACAGATACGCAGTATTTT. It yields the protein CASGLGGHRTDTQYF.

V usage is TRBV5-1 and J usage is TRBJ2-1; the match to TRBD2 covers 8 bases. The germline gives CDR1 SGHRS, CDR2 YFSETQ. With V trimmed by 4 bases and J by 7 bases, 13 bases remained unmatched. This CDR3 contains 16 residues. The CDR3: CASSPLAGGSGNEQFF. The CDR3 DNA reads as TGCGCCAGCAGCCCGTTGGCGGGGGGCTCAGGGAATGAGCAGTTCTTC.

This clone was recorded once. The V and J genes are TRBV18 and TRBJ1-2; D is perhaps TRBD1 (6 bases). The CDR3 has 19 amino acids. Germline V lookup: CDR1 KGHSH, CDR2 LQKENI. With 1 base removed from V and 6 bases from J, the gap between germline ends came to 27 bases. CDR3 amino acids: CASSPLQDRSPFGSDGYTF. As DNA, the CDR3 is TGTGCCAGCTCACCACTTCAAGACAGGAGCCCCTTTGGATCGGATGGCTACACCTTC. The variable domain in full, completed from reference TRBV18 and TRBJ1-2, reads NAGVMQNPRHLVRRRGQEARLRCSPMKGHSHVYWYRQLPEEGLKFMVYLQKENIIDESGMPKERFSAEFPKEGPSILRIQQVVRGDSAAYFCASSPLQDRSPFGSDGYTFGSGTRLTVV.

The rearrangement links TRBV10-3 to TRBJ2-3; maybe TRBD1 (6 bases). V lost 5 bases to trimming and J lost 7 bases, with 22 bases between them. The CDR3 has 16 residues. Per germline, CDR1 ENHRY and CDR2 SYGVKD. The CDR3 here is CAISQDLRGDTYTQYF. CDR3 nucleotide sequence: TGTGCCATCAGTCAAGACCTCAGGGGTGATACGTATACGCAGTATTTT.

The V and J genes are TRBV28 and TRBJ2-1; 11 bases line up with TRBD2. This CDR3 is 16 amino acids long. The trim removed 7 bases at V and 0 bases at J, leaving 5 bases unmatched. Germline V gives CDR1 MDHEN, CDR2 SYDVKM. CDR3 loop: CASTVAGGSSYNEQFF. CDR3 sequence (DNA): TGTGCCAGCACAGTAGCGGGGGGGAGCTCCTACAATGAGCAGTTCTTC. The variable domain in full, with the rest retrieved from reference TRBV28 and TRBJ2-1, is DVKVTQSSRYLVKRTGEKVFLECVQDMDHENMFWYRQDPGLGLRLIYFSYDVKMKEKGDIPEGYSVSREKKERFSLILESASTNQTSMYLCASTVAGGSSYNEQFFGPGTRLTVL.

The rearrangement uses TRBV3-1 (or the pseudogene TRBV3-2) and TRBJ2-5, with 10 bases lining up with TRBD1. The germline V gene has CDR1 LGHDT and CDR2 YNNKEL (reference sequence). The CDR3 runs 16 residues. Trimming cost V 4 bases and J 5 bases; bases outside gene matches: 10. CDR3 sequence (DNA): TGTGCCAGCAGCCCACAGGACAGGGGGGTGTTGGAGACCCAGTACTTC. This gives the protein CASSPQDRGVLETQYF.

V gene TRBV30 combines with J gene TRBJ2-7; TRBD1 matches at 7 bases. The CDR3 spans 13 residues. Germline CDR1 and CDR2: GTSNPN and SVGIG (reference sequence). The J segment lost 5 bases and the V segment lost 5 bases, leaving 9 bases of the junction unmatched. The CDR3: CAWGRQGRDEQYF. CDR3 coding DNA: TGTGCCTGGGGACGACAGGGTCGGGACGAGCAGTACTTC.

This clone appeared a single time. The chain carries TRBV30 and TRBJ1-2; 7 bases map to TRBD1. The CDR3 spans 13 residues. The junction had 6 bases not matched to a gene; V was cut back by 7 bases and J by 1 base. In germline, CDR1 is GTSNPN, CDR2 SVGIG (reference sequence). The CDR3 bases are TGTGCCTACGCGACAGGGTATAACTATGGCTACACCTTC. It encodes CAYATGYNYGYTF.

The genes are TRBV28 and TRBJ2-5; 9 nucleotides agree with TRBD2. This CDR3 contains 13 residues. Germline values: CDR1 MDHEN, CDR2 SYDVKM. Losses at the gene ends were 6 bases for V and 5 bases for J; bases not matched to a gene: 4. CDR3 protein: CASSSGGRETQYF. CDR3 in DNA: TGTGCCAGCAGCAGCGGGGGGCGGGAGACCCAGTACTTC.

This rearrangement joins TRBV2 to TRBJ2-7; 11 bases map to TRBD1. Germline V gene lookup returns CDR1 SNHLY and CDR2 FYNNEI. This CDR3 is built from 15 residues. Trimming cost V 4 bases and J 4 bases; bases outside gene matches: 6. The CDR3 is CASSGTGGAMYEQYF. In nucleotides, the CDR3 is TGTGCCAGCAGTGGGACAGGGGGCGCGATGTACGAGCAGTACTTC. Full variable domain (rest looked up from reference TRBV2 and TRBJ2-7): EPEVTQTPSHQVTQMGQEVILRCVPISNHLYFYWYRQILGQKVEFLVSFYNNEISEKSEIFDDQFSVERPDGSNFTLKIRSTKLEDSAMYFCASSGTGGAMYEQYFGPGTRLTVT.